The entry that follows covers one T cell receptor (beta chain) sequence. The clone's antigen remains unknown. No quality values exist for individual bases; no much larger clone is one base distant. TCRbeta CDR3 regions were amplified from genomic DNA using the immunoSEQ Assay, a bias-controlled multiplex PCR. Per the original workflow: The number of nucleated cells in each sample was estimated by amplification of reference gene primers within the assay. To quantify the absolute abundance of each unique TCRbeta CDR3 rearrangement, sequence reads were collapsed and filtered. Productive Simpson clonality was computed per sample as the square root of Simpson's diversity index over productive rearrangements. Drawn from immuneACCESS, this table holds only the in-frame rearrangements with V and J called that TCRdb kept. Clones are partly lost; checked studies trace under half to an unresolved V gene and leave the rest unexplained. V and J calls and clone size come straight from that table; D and trimming were deduced from the DNA. In all, the sample holds about 200,000 clones, and around 89% of those were seen once. The ten largest account for 6.5% to 9.5% of the sample.

Here V drops 3 bases and J drops 9 bases, and the junction holds 13 bases not matched to any gene. According to the germline V gene, CDR1 reads ENHRY and CDR2 reads SYGVKD. The CDR3 sequence holds 17 residues, the cysteine and phenylalanine included. Only the CDR3 DNA is retained, 51 bases long and in frame from the first base. The data originate from a study of blood T cell repertoires in COVID-19 (dated by TCRdb to 2019 to 2021). Concerning the study at large: Samples from collaborators originated in the United States, Italy and Spain and spanned both the acute and convalescent phases of COVID-19. The prospective study material was composed of cDNA or gDNA derived from T cells, B-cell-depleted T cells, or PBMCs. Deeply sampled blood TCRbeta repertoires from subjects exposed to, actively infected with, or recovered from COVID-19 were included in the dataset. The repertoires were made available in a free public database intended to serve as a resource for research on the immune response to SARS-CoV-2. The samples were drawn from the first 160 participants of the ongoing ImmuneRACE study and from 950 to 1,500 subjects provided by 6 global collaborators. A de-identified subject ID, COVID-19 status, age in years and sex were almost always included in the sample metadata. Where available, HLA class I and class II types were obtained from metadata supplied by the sample provider rather than from assay-based typing. Results and caveats for the whole study, not just this receptor: How much clinical and demographic metadata was included differed by source and by participant, and the metadata was provided uncurated.

In the prospective study, participants were about 18 to 90 years old, resided in approximately 25 geographic areas of the United States, and were enrolled through a virtual design. To assign participants to cohorts, the prospective study relied on clinical history that participants themselves reported in a screening survey and a study questionnaire. For ImmuneRACE Cohort 3, a participant was defined as recovered based on two consecutive negative NP/OP PCR tests, clearance by a healthcare professional, or resolution of symptoms. In the prospective study, whole blood, serum and a nasopharyngeal or oropharyngeal swab were collected from each participant by mobile phlebotomists. Participants in the prospective study had the option to provide additional blood draws and questionnaires over a 2-month period. Blood samples from the prospective study were shipped frozen or at room temperature prior to DNA extraction.

The receptor's source is a young woman who had recovered from COVID-19. Specimen: PBMCs or T cells enriched from blood (not recorded which). Recombination joined TRBV10-3 with TRBJ2-2; TRBD1 fits 10 bases in the junction. The DNA sequence is as follows: TGTGCCATCAGTGACCCTGGACAGGGGGGGTTTTATCGGGAGCTGTTTTTT. Its protein product is CAISDPGQGGFYRELFF.